These T cell receptor beta chains were read from a single sample in a study of T cell clones after liver transplantation. Only in-frame clones appear in the TCRdb table, and some are missing; sequencing was by immunoSEQ multiplex PCR. The sample contains under 90,000 clones, 80% of which appear only once. The sample in question was CD4+ T cells from blood, obtained before liver transplant. The receptors come from a human donor who received a liver transplant. Each CDR3 is given with its conserved first and last residue. A D gene is named only where the DNA matches it firmly. Clone size is not always given. Where it is, it says once, few, many or a class for expanded clones.

d_call: TRBD1
clone_size: -
j_call: TRBJ2-7
v_call: TRBV18
cdr3_nt: TGTGCCAGCTCACCAAGGCAGGGGGTGACCTACGAGCAGTACTTC
cdr3_aa: CASSPRQGVTYEQYF

d_call: -
clone_size: -
j_call: TRBJ1-2
v_call: TRBV19
cdr3_nt: TGTGCCAGTAGAATAACGGTGGCGGGTGGCTACACCTTC
cdr3_aa: CASRITVAGGYTF

d_call: -
clone_size: -
j_call: TRBJ1-2
v_call: TRBV7-9
cdr3_nt: TGTGCCAGCAGCTTAGGTGAAGGGGCGAATGGCTACACCTTC
cdr3_aa: CASSLGEGANGYTF

d_call: -
clone_size: -
j_call: TRBJ2-3
v_call: TRBV7-8
cdr3_nt: TGTGCCAGCAGCCGGCGCACAGATACGCAGTATTTT
cdr3_aa: CASSRRTDTQYF

d_call: TRBD1
clone_size: once
j_call: TRBJ2-7
v_call: TRBV28
cdr3_nt: TGTGCCAGCACCTCGGGACAGCGCCGTCGGCAGTACTTC
cdr3_aa: CASTSGQRRRQYF

d_call: -
clone_size: -
j_call: TRBJ1-3
v_call: TRBV28
cdr3_nt: TGTGCCAGTCGAGACTCTGGAAACACCATATATTTT
cdr3_aa: CASRDSGNTIYF

d_call: -
clone_size: -
j_call: TRBJ1-2
v_call: TRBV6-1
cdr3_nt: TGTGCCAGCAGCCCGGGACACCTTCGCTATGGCTACACCTTC
cdr3_aa: CASSPGHLRYGYTF

d_call: -
clone_size: -
j_call: TRBJ1-2
v_call: TRBV5-8
cdr3_nt: TGTGCCAGCAGACACGGTCAGGCGGCGAACTATGGCTACACCTTC
cdr3_aa: CASRHGQAANYGYTF

d_call: TRBD1
clone_size: -
j_call: TRBJ2-6
v_call: TRBV7-3
cdr3_nt: TGTGCCAGCAGCTCAGACAGGGGAAGCTCTGGGGCCAACGTCCTGACTTTC
cdr3_aa: CASSSDRGSSGANVLTF

d_call: -
clone_size: -
j_call: TRBJ1-5
v_call: TRBV28
cdr3_nt: TGTGCCAGCAGTTTAAGGGGGTCTAGCAATCAGCCCCAGCATTTT
cdr3_aa: CASSLRGSSNQPQHF

d_call: TRBD1
clone_size: many
j_call: TRBJ2-1
v_call: TRBV19
cdr3_nt: TGTGCCACCGACGATGGACGGGGACAGTCCAATGAGCAGTTCTTC
cdr3_aa: CATDDGRGQSNEQFF

d_call: -
clone_size: -
j_call: TRBJ2-1
v_call: TRBV11-3
cdr3_nt: TGTGCCAGCAGCTTAGAGGGGGTAGAGCAGTTCTTC
cdr3_aa: CASSLEGVEQFF

d_call: -
clone_size: -
j_call: TRBJ1-5
v_call: TRBV6-6
cdr3_nt: TGTGCCAGCAGCCCGACCGGAGGGCAGCCCCAGCATTTT
cdr3_aa: CASSPTGGQPQHF

d_call: -
clone_size: -
j_call: TRBJ1-3
v_call: TRBV11-2
cdr3_nt: TGTGCCAGCAGCTTAGGGAGAGGACTCTCTGGAAACACCATATATTTT
cdr3_aa: CASSLGRGLSGNTIYF

d_call: -
clone_size: -
j_call: TRBJ1-5
v_call: TRBV7-2
cdr3_nt: TGTGCCAGCAGCTTAGGTAATCTAGGAGGTTATAGCAATCAGCCCCAGCATTTT
cdr3_aa: CASSLGNLGGYSNQPQHF

d_call: -
clone_size: few
j_call: TRBJ2-3
v_call: TRBV14
cdr3_nt: TGTGCCAGCAGCCCCGGGATAAAGGGTACAGATACGCAGTATTTT
cdr3_aa: CASSPGIKGTDTQYF

d_call: -
clone_size: -
j_call: TRBJ1-2
v_call: TRBV5-4
cdr3_nt: TGTGCCAGCAGCCCCGGCGGCCGGAACTATGGCTACACCTTC
cdr3_aa: CASSPGGRNYGYTF

d_call: TRBD1
clone_size: few
j_call: TRBJ1-2
v_call: TRBV6-5
cdr3_nt: TGTGCCAGCAGGACGCCGGGACAGGTCTATGGCTACACCTTC
cdr3_aa: CASRTPGQVYGYTF

d_call: -
clone_size: -
j_call: TRBJ2-7
v_call: TRBV19
cdr3_nt: TGTGCCAGTAGTATAGGACTAGTGCAGGGGGGTTCCTACGAGCAGTACTTC
cdr3_aa: CASSIGLVQGGSYEQYF

d_call: TRBD2
clone_size: -
j_call: TRBJ2-7
v_call: TRBV28
cdr3_nt: TGTGCCAGCAGTCCCGGACTAGCGGGAGGCCGCGTAGGCCACGAGCAGTACTTC
cdr3_aa: CASSPGLAGGRVGHEQYF

d_call: -
clone_size: -
j_call: TRBJ2-1
v_call: TRBV27
cdr3_nt: TGTGCCAGCAGTTATTACCCTAGGAGGATAGGAGGTAATGAGCAGTTCTTC
cdr3_aa: CASSYYPRRIGGNEQFF

d_call: -
clone_size: -
j_call: TRBJ2-3
v_call: TRBV7-2
cdr3_nt: TGTGCCAGCAGCTTATCGGCAGGGATGGTTGGTTATACGCAGTATTTT
cdr3_aa: CASSLSAGMVGYTQYF

d_call: -
clone_size: -
j_call: TRBJ2-1
v_call: TRBV18
cdr3_nt: TGTGCCAGCTCACCCGGTACTGGGCGGTTCGCCAATGAGCAGTTCTTC
cdr3_aa: CASSPGTGRFANEQFF

d_call: TRBD1
clone_size: -
j_call: TRBJ2-7
v_call: TRBV18
cdr3_nt: TGTGCCAGCTCACCAGGACAGGGCTTTTTGAGGGAGCAGTACTTC
cdr3_aa: CASSPGQGFLREQYF

d_call: TRBD1
clone_size: -
j_call: TRBJ2-2
v_call: TRBV9
cdr3_nt: TGTGCCAGCAGCCCTATCGACAGGGGGCATAGCGGGGAGCTGTTTTTT
cdr3_aa: CASSPIDRGHSGELFF

d_call: -
clone_size: -
j_call: TRBJ1-1
v_call: TRBV30
cdr3_nt: TGTGCCTGGAAGGGCAGAAGAAACACTGAAGCTTTCTTT
cdr3_aa: CAWKGRRNTEAFF

d_call: -
clone_size: -
j_call: TRBJ2-5
v_call: TRBV28
cdr3_nt: TGTGCCAGCGATGACGCTCGGACCCCGGGGACCCAGTACTTC
cdr3_aa: CASDDARTPGTQYF

d_call: TRBD1
clone_size: -
j_call: TRBJ2-5
v_call: TRBV4-2
cdr3_nt: TGTGCCAGCAGCCAAGACCGGCCCCACTGGGACAGGCCGGGCGAGACCCAGTACTTC
cdr3_aa: CASSQDRPHWDRPGETQYF

d_call: TRBD1
clone_size: few
j_call: TRBJ2-7
v_call: TRBV14
cdr3_nt: TGTGCCAGCAGCTACTCCGGGCGGACAGGGGGCTACGAGCAGTACTTC
cdr3_aa: CASSYSGRTGGYEQYF

d_call: TRBD1
clone_size: -
j_call: TRBJ1-2
v_call: TRBV7-2
cdr3_nt: TGTGCCAGCAGCATAACCCCCCCCGGACAGGGCCGCGGCTACACCTTC
cdr3_aa: CASSITPPGQGRGYTF

d_call: -
clone_size: -
j_call: TRBJ1-4
v_call: TRBV5-4
cdr3_nt: TGTGCCAGCAGCTTGGGACAGACCGATGAAAAACTGTTTTTT
cdr3_aa: CASSLGQTDEKLFF

d_call: -
clone_size: -
j_call: TRBJ2-7
v_call: TRBV5-1
cdr3_nt: TGCGCCAGCAGCTCCCAGGGACATGGGGGGTCCGAGCAGTACTTC
cdr3_aa: CASSSQGHGGSEQYF

d_call: TRBD2
clone_size: -
j_call: TRBJ2-7
v_call: TRBV7-2
cdr3_nt: TGTGCCAGCAGCCCCCGGCAAGCGGGAGTAAGGGAGCAGTACTTC
cdr3_aa: CASSPRQAGVREQYF

d_call: TRBD1
clone_size: -
j_call: TRBJ2-6
v_call: TRBV19
cdr3_nt: TGTGCCAGTAGCCAACGGTCAGGGACAGGGACCGGGGCCAACGTCCTGACTTTC
cdr3_aa: CASSQRSGTGTGANVLTF

d_call: -
clone_size: medium-sized
j_call: TRBJ1-2
v_call: TRBV28
cdr3_nt: TGTGCCAGCAGTTTAGGAGGGGCCCGCTACACCTTC
cdr3_aa: CASSLGGARYTF

d_call: -
clone_size: -
j_call: TRBJ2-1
v_call: TRBV2
cdr3_nt: TGTGCCAGCATGGGGCGATTTACACTATACTCCTACAATGAGCAGTTCTTC
cdr3_aa: CASMGRFTLYSYNEQFF

d_call: -
clone_size: few
j_call: TRBJ1-3
v_call: TRBV19
cdr3_nt: TGTGCCAGTAGTATTCGAGGGCCTGCTGGAAACACCATATATTTT
cdr3_aa: CASSIRGPAGNTIYF

d_call: -
clone_size: -
j_call: TRBJ1-1
v_call: TRBV5-1
cdr3_nt: TGCGCCAGCAGCTTGGGGAACTTGAACACTGAAGCTTTCTTT
cdr3_aa: CASSLGNLNTEAFF

d_call: -
clone_size: few
j_call: TRBJ2-2
v_call: TRBV6-1
cdr3_nt: TGTGCCAGCAGTGAAAGGGCCCCGCTCACCGGGGAGCTGTTTTTT
cdr3_aa: CASSERAPLTGELFF

d_call: TRBD2
clone_size: -
j_call: TRBJ2-1
v_call: TRBV5-1
cdr3_nt: TGCGCCAGCAGCCCCCTAGCGGGAGGGCCGAATGAGCAGTTCTTC
cdr3_aa: CASSPLAGGPNEQFF

d_call: -
clone_size: -
j_call: TRBJ1-1
v_call: TRBV5-1
cdr3_nt: TGCGCCAGCACTTTCGGGAACACTGAAGCTTTCTTT
cdr3_aa: CASTFGNTEAFF